Detailed here is one T cell receptor (beta chain). Using immunoSEQ multiplex PCR, the repertoire was profiled, and TCRdb retains in-frame clones only, with some absent. Of 95,000 to 110,000 clones listed, about 89% are singletons. Trimming took off 3 bases at V and 2 bases at J, with 11 bases between the two ends. The CDR3 extends over 14 amino acids. Germline CDR1 is SGHRS and CDR2 is YFSETQ. These data belong to a study of control samples from healthy donors and cancer patients. The chain couples TRBV5-1 to TRBJ2-5, with D possibly TRBD1 on 6 matching bases. Input material: PBMCs. The TCR comes from a man in his 60s with lung cancer. CDR3 residues: CASSSLTGQETQYF. CDR3 DNA sequence: TGCGCCAGCAGCTCTTTGACAGGTCAAGAGACCCAGTACTTC.